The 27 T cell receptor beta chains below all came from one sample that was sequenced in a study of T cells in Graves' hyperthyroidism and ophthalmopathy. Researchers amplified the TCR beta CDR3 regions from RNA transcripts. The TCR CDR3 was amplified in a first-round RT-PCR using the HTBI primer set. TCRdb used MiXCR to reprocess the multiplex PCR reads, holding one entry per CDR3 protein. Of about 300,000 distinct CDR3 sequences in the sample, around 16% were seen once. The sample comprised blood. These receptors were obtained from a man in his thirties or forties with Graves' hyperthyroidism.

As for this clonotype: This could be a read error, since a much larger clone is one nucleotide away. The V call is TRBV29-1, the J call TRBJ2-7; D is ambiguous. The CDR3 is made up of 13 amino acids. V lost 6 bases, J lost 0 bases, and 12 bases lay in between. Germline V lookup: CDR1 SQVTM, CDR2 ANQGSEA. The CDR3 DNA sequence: TGCAGCGTGAGAGATCAAAGCTCCTACGAGCAGTACTTC. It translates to CSVRDQSSYEQYF.

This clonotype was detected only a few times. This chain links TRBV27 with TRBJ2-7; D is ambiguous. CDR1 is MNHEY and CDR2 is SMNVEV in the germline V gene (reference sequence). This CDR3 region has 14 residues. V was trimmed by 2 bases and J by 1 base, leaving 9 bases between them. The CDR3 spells CASSLGGYSYEQYF. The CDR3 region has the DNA TGTGCCAGCAGTTTAGGCGGTTATTCCTACGAGCAGTACTTC.

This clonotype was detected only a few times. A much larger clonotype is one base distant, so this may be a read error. The CDR3 bases are TGTGCCAGCAACCGGGATCTAGCGGCCTCCTACAATGAGCAGTTCTTC. It specifies CASNRDLAASYNEQFF. This chain uses TRBV7-3 with TRBJ2-1; TRBD2 aligns across 7 bases. The ends lost 7 bases at V and 0 bases at J; junction bases unmatched: 9. The CDR3 is 16 residues long. Germline CDR1 SGHTA, CDR2 FQGTGA.

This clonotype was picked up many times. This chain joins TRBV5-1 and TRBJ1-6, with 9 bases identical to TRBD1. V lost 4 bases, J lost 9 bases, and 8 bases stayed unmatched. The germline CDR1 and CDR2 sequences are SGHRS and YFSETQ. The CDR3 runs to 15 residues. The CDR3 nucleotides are TGCGCCAGCAGCCTCAGTGGACAGGGGTTTTCACCCCTCCACTTT. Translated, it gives CASSLSGQGFSPLHF.

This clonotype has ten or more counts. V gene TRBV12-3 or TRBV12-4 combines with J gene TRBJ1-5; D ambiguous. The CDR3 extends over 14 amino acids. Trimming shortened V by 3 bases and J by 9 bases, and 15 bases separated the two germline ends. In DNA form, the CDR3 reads TGTGCCAGCAGTTTTCTGGGTGGGCTCGGGCCCCAGCATTTT. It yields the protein CASSFLGGLGPQHF.

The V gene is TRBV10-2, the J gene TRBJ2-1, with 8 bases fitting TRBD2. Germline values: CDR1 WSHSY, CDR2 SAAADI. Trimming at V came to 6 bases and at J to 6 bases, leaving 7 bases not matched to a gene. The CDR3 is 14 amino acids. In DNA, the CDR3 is TGCGCCAGCAGGTTTACGGGAGGGCCCAATGAGCAGTTCTTC. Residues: CASRFTGGPNEQFF.

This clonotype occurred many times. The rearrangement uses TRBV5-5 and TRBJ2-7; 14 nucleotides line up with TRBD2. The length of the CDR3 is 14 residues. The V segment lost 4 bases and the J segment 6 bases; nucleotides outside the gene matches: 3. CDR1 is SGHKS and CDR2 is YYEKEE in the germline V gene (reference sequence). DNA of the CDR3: TGTGCCAGCAGCGCGGGACTAGCGGGAGTCGAGCAGTACTTC. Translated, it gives CASSAGLAGVEQYF.

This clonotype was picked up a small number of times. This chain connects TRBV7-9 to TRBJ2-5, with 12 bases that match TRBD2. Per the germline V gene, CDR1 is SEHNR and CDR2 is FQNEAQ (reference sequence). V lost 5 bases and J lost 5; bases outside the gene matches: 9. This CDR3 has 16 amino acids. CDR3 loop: CASSLILAGGRETQYF. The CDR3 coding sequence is TGTGCCAGCAGCCTTATCCTAGCGGGAGGGCGGGAGACCCAGTACTTC.

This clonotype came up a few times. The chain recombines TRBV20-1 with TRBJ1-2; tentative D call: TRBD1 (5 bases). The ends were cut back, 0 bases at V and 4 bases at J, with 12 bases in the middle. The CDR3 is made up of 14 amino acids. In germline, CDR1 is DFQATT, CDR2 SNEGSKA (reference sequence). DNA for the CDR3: TGCAGTGCTAGAGAGAAGGGGCCAAGCTATGGCTACACCTTC. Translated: CSAREKGPSYGYTF.

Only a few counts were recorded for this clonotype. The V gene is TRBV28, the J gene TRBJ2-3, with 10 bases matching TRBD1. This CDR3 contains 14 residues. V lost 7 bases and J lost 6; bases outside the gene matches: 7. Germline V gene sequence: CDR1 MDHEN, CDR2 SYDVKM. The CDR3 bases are TGTGCCAGCACGCTCACGGGACAGGGGGATACGCAGTATTTT. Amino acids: CASTLTGQGDTQYF.

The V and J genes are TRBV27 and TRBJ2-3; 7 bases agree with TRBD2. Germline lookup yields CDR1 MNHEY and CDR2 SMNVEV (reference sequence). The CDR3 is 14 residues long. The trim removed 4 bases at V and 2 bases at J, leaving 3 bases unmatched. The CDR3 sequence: CASSWEGLTDTQYF. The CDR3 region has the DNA TGTGCCAGCAGTTGGGAGGGTCTCACAGATACGCAGTATTTT.

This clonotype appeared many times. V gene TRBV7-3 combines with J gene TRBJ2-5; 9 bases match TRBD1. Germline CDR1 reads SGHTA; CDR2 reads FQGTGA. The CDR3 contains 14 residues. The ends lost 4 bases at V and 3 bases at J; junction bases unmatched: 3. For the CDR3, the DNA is TGTGCCAGCAGCTCCGGGACAGGGAAAGAGACCCAGTACTTC. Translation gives CASSSGTGKETQYF.

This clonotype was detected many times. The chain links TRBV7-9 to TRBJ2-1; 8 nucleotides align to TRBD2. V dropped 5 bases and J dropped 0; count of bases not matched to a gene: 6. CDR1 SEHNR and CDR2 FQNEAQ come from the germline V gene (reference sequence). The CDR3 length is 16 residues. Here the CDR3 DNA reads TGTGCCAGCAGCGTCACTAGCGGAGACTCCTACAATGAGCAGTTCTTC. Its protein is CASSVTSGDSYNEQFF. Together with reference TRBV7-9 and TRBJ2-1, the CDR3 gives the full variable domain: DTGVSQNPRHKITKRGQNVTFRCDPISEHNRLYWYRQTLGQGPEFLTYFQNEAQLEKSRLLSDRFSAERPKGSFSTLEIQRTEQGDSAMYLCASSVTSGDSYNEQFFGPGTRLTVL.

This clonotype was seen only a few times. The CDR3 region is CSVGGEAQPQHF. DNA of the CDR3: TGCAGCGTTGGAGGGGAAGCTCAGCCCCAGCATTTT. The rearrangement links TRBV29-1 to TRBJ1-5; the D gene is possibly TRBD1 (5 bases). This CDR3 is built from 12 residues. V was pared by 4 bases and J by 6 bases, with 10 bases between. Germline CDR1 reads SQVTM; CDR2 reads ANQGSEA.

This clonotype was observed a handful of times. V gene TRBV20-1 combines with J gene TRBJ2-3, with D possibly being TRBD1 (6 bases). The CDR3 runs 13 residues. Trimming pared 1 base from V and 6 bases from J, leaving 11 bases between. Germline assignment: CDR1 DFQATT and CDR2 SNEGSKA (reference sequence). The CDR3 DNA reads TGCAGTGCTAGAGTACAGGGTCCCGATACGCAGTATTTT. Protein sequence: CSARVQGPDTQYF.

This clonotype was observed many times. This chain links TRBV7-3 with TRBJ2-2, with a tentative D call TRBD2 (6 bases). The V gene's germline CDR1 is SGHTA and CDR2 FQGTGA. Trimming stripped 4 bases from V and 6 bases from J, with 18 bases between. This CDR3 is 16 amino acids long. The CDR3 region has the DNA TGTGCCAGCAGCTATCTAGCGTTAGGAGGGGCCGGGGAGCTGTTTTTT. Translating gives CASSYLALGGAGELFF.

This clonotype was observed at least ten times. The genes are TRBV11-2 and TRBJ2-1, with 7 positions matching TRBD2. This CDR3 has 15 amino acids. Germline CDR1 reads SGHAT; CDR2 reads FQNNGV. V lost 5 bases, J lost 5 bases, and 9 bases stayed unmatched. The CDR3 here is CASSGETSPDNEQFF. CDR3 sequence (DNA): TGTGCCAGCAGCGGTGAGACTAGCCCCGACAATGAGCAGTTCTTC.

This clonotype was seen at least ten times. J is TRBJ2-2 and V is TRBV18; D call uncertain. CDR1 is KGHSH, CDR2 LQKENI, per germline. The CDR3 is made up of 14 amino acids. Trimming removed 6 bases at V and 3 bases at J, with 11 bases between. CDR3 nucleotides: TGTGCCAGCTCTCGACGGGCAGACACCGGGGAGCTGTTTTTT. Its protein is CASSRRADTGELFF.

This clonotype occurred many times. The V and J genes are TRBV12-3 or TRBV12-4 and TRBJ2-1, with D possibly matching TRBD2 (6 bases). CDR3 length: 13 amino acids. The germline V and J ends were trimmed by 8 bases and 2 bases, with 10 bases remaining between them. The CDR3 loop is CASVGGAYNEQFF. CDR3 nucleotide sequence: TGTGCCAGCGTGGGAGGAGCCTACAATGAGCAGTTCTTC.

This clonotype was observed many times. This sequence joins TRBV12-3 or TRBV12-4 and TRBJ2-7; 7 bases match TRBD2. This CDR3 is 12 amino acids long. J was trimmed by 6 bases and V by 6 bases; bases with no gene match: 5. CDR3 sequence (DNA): TGTGCCAGCAGCCTAGGACTAGTCGAGCAGTACTTC. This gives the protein CASSLGLVEQYF.

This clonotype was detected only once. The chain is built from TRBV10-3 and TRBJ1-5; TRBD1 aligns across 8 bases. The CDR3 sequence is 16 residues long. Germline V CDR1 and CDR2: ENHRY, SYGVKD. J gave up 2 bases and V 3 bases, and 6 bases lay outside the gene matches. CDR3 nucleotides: TGTGCCATCAGTGATTCAGGGGGCAACGGCAATCAGCCCCAGCATTTT. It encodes CAISDSGGNGNQPQHF.

For the CDR3, the DNA is TGTGCCAGCAGCCGACGGGACGGAAACTATGGCTACACCTTC. It codes for CASSRRDGNYGYTF. The chain links TRBV27 to TRBJ1-2, with D tentatively TRBD1 (5 bases). CDR3 length: 14 residues. The germline CDR1 and CDR2 sequences are MNHEY and SMNVEV (reference sequence). V lost 6 bases to trimming and J lost 2 bases, with 13 bases between them.

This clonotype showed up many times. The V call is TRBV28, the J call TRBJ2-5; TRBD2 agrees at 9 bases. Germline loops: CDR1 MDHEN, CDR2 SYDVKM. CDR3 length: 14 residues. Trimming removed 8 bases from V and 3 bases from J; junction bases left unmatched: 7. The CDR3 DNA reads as TGTGCCAGCGGGACGTTAGCGGGAGAAGAGACCCAGTACTTC. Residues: CASGTLAGEETQYF.

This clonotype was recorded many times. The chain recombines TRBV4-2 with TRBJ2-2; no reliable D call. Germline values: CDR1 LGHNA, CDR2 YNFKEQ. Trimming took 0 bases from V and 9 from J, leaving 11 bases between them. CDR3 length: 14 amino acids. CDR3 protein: CASSQDIKPRELFF. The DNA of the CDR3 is TGTGCCAGCAGCCAAGATATTAAGCCCCGGGAGCTGTTTTTT.

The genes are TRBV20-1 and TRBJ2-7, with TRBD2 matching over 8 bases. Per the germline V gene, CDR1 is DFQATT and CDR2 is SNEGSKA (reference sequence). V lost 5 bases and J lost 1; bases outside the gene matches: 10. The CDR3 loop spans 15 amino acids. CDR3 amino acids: CSAPRGGRGSYEQYF. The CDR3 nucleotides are TGCAGTGCTCCCCGGGGGGGGAGGGGGTCCTACGAGCAGTACTTC.

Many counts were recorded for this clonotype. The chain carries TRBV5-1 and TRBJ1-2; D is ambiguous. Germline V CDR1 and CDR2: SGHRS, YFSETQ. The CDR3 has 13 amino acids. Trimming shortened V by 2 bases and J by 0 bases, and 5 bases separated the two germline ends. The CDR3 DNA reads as TGCGCCAGCAGCTTACCAGCTAACTATGGCTACACCTTC. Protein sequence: CASSLPANYGYTF.

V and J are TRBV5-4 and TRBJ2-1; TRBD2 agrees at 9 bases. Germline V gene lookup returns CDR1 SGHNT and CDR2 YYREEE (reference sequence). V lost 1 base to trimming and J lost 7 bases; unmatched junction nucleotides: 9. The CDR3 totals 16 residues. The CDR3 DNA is TGTGCCAGCAGCTTGATTGGCGGGGGGGACCCAAATGAGCAGTTCTTC. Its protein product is CASSLIGGGDPNEQFF.